Below are 21 T cell receptor beta chains sequenced from a single sample in a study of CD8 T cells in Susac syndrome. With random hexamers, reverse transcription was performed on about 0.5 to 1 ug of RNA. TCRdb redid the calling of the immunoSEQ multiplex PCR reads with MiXCR, one entry per CDR3 protein. The table records nearly 110,000 distinct CDR3 sequences, 94% of them present only once. The specimen was CD8+ T cells from PBMCs. The source of these receptors is a human donor with Susac syndrome.

The chain recombines TRBV7-9 with TRBJ2-1, with 9 bases aligning to TRBD1. Per the germline V gene, CDR1 is SEHNR and CDR2 is FQNEAQ (reference sequence). Germline trimming cut 5 bases from V and 9 bases from J; bases unmatched to any gene: 5. The length of the CDR3 is 13 residues. CDR3 region: CASSRTGEGEQFF. The CDR3 coding sequence is TGTGCCAGCAGCCGGACAGGGGAGGGTGAGCAGTTCTTC. Filled out from reference TRBV7-9 and TRBJ2-1, the complete variable domain reads DTGVSQNPRHKITKRGQNVTFRCDPISEHNRLYWYRQTLGQGPEFLTYFQNEAQLEKSRLLSDRFSAERPKGSFSTLEIQRTEQGDSAMYLCASSRTGEGEQFFGPGTRLTVL.

V usage is TRBV29-1 and J usage is TRBJ1-1, with TRBD1 as a possible D gene (6 bases). The CDR3 runs to 14 residues. V was trimmed by 4 bases and J by 4 bases, leaving 16 bases between them. The V gene's germline CDR1 is SQVTM and CDR2 ANQGSEA. The CDR3 DNA is TGCAGCGTTGGGTTGGGGGGCATGGCCACTGAAGCTTTCTTT. Its translation is CSVGLGGMATEAFF.

This chain joins TRBV25-1 and TRBJ2-7, with 10 nucleotides matching TRBD1. The V gene's germline CDR1 is MGHDK and CDR2 SYGVNS. The CDR3 consists of 15 residues. J lost 3 bases, V lost 3 bases, and 5 bases had no gene match. The CDR3 DNA reads as TGTGCCAGCAGTGACACCGGGACAGGGGACTACGAGCAGTACTTC. Residues: CASSDTGTGDYEQYF.

This clonotype was recorded once. This chain links TRBV5-6 with TRBJ2-1; no clear D gene. The germline V gene encodes CDR1 SGHDT and CDR2 YYEEEE. V shed 2 bases and J shed 7 bases, with 7 bases lying between them. This CDR3 contains 12 residues. CDR3: CASSFGSNEQFF. DNA of the CDR3: TGTGCCAGCAGCTTCGGCAGTAATGAGCAGTTCTTC.

The chain links TRBV9 to TRBJ2-2; D remains ambiguous. Germline assignment: CDR1 SGDLS and CDR2 YYNGEE. The ends were cut back, 6 bases at V and 5 bases at J, with 8 bases in the middle. The CDR3 is made up of 12 amino acids. The DNA for the CDR3 is TGTGCCAGCACCTCCAGAACCGGGGAGCTGTTTTTT. Translated: CASTSRTGELFF.

CDR3 loop: CASGEQPFQETQYF. In DNA form, the CDR3 reads TGTGCTAGTGGGGAGCAGCCCTTCCAAGAGACCCAGTACTTC. The chain couples TRBV12-5 to TRBJ2-5; no definite D call. V was trimmed by 6 bases and J by 1 base, leaving 12 bases between them. This CDR3 has 14 amino acids. Germline CDR1 is LGHNT and CDR2 is FRNRAP. The full variable domain, in which reference TRBV12-5 and TRBJ2-5 provide the parts outside the CDR3, is DARVTQTPRHKVTEMGQEVTMRCQPILGHNTVFWYRQTMMQGLELLAYFRNRAPLDDSGMPKDRFSAEMPDATLATLKIQPSEPRDSAVYFCASGEQPFQETQYFGPGTRLLVL.

V and J are TRBV5-6 and TRBJ2-3; D remains unclear. The CDR3 spans 14 residues. The ends were cut back, 4 bases at V and 4 bases at J, with 13 bases in the middle. CDR1 and CDR2 from the germline V gene are SGHDT and YYEEEE. The DNA of the CDR3 is TGTGCCAGCAGCCCAGTGGGCAGTGCAGATACGCAGTATTTT. Protein product: CASSPVGSADTQYF.

The chain combines TRBV15 with TRBJ2-2; TRBD2 agrees at 14 bases. This CDR3 region has 17 residues. The germline CDR1 and CDR2 sequences are LNHNV and YYDKDF (reference sequence). V trimming: 0 bases; J trimming: 7 bases; junction bases outside the gene matches: 4. The CDR3 region is CATSREEGLAGGGELFF. The CDR3 nucleotides read TGTGCCACCAGCAGAGAAGAAGGACTAGCGGGGGGCGGGGAGCTGTTTTTT.

V gene TRBV20-1 combines with J gene TRBJ1-2; unclear D gene. CDR1 is DFQATT, CDR2 SNEGSKA, per germline (reference sequence). Trimming cost V 0 bases and J 5 bases, with 13 bases left between them. The CDR3 has 14 amino acids. The CDR3 bases are TGCAGTGCTAGAGACGAACAGAACTTATATGGCTACACCTTC. This gives the protein CSARDEQNLYGYTF.

This clonotype was recorded once. J is TRBJ1-6 and V is TRBV6-6; 9 nucleotides match TRBD1. The V segment lost 6 bases and the J segment 4 bases; nucleotides outside the gene matches: 1. CDR3 length equals 14 residues. Germline V gene sequence: CDR1 MNHNY, CDR2 SVGAGI (reference sequence). For the CDR3, the DNA is TGTGCCAGCAGCGGGACAGGGTATAATTCACCCCTCCACTTT. This encodes CASSGTGYNSPLHF.

The rearrangement joins TRBV29-1 to TRBJ1-3, with D possibly TRBD1 on 6 matching bases. The V gene lost 6 bases and the J gene lost 6 bases, with 21 bases spanning the gap. CDR3 size: 15 residues. CDR1 and CDR2 (germline): SQVTM, ANQGSEA. The CDR3 sequence is CSVEGTGTSENTIYF. Here the CDR3 DNA reads TGCAGCGTGGAGGGGACCGGGACATCGGAAAACACCATATATTTT. Supplemented by reference TRBV29-1 and TRBJ1-3, the full variable domain reads SAVISQKPSRDICQRGTSLTIQCQVDSQVTMMFWYRQQPGQSLTLIATANQGSEATYESGFVIDKFPISRPNLTFSTLTVSNMSPEDSSIYLCSVEGTGTSENTIYFGEGSWLTVV.

The chain carries TRBV14 and TRBJ1-6, with 7 positions matching TRBD1. Germline loops: CDR1 SGHDN, CDR2 FVKESK. Unmatched junction bases numbered 9, after V lost 4 bases and J lost 6 bases. The CDR3 totals 16 residues. The CDR3 nucleotides are TGTGCCAGCAGCCTCAGAACAGGGGACCCTAATTCACCCCTCCACTTT. Translation: CASSLRTGDPNSPLHF.

The chain combines TRBV2 with TRBJ2-3; maybe TRBD2 (7 bases). In germline, CDR1 is SNHLY, CDR2 FYNNEI. CDR3 length equals 16 residues. The germline V and J ends were trimmed by 3 bases and 0 bases, with 13 bases remaining between them. CDR3: CASSEGGALSTDTQYF. In DNA, the CDR3 is TGTGCCAGCAGTGAGGGGGGGGCCCTTAGCACAGATACGCAGTATTTT. The whole variable domain, remainder taken from reference TRBV2 and TRBJ2-3, is EPEVTQTPSHQVTQMGQEVILRCVPISNHLYFYWYRQILGQKVEFLVSFYNNEISEKSEIFDDQFSVERPDGSNFTLKIRSTKLEDSAMYFCASSEGGALSTDTQYFGPGTRLTVL.

The chain couples TRBV14 to TRBJ2-7; TRBD1 or TRBD2 may be the D gene (5 bases each). V shed 2 bases and J shed 5 bases, with 13 bases lying between them. The CDR3 is 14 residues long. Germline CDR1 and CDR2: SGHDN and FVKESK. The CDR3 DNA reads as TGTGCCAGCAGCCAACTGTCGGGGCGAAACGAGCAGTACTTC. This translates into CASSQLSGRNEQYF.

The gene calls are TRBV20-1 and TRBJ2-7; tentatively, D is TRBD2 (7 bases). Trimming took off 6 bases at V and 3 bases at J, with 21 bases between the two ends. CDR1 DFQATT and CDR2 SNEGSKA come from the germline V gene (reference sequence). This CDR3 spans 15 amino acids. CDR3 DNA sequence: TGCAGTGCAAAAACGGGGCCGGGGGGCTACTACGAGCAGTACTTC. Protein product: CSAKTGPGGYYEQYF.

The rearrangement links TRBV7-8 to TRBJ2-7; 11 bases match TRBD2. The CDR3 consists of 18 residues. Germline CDR1 is SGHVS and CDR2 is FQNEAQ. The J segment lost 2 bases and the V segment lost 3 bases, leaving 12 bases of the junction unmatched. In DNA form, the CDR3 reads TGTGCCAGCAGCTTCTCTCTTAAGATGACTAGCGGGACCTACGAGCAGTACTTC. Its protein is CASSFSLKMTSGTYEQYF.

The chain carries TRBV13 and TRBJ2-7; a weak D match, TRBD2 (5 bases). V lost 7 bases to trimming and J lost 2 bases, with 12 bases between them. Germline values: CDR1 PRHDT, CDR2 FYEKMQ (reference sequence). The CDR3 has 13 residues. The DNA for the CDR3 is TGTGCCAGCACCACCGCGAGGGCCTACGAGCAGTACTTC. It codes for CASTTARAYEQYF.

The chain links TRBV27 to TRBJ1-2; D gene uncertain. From germline, CDR1 is MNHEY and CDR2 SMNVEV (reference sequence). The CDR3 spans 14 residues. Trimming pared 4 bases from V and 0 bases from J, leaving 9 bases between. In DNA form, the CDR3 reads TGTGCCAGCAGTTCCCTGGGCCCTAACTATGGCTACACCTTC. Protein sequence: CASSSLGPNYGYTF.

The chain employs TRBV7-2 and TRBJ2-5; 13 bases match TRBD2. J lost 2 bases, V lost 5 bases, and 5 bases had no gene match. CDR1 is SGHTA and CDR2 is FQGNSA in the germline V gene. CDR3 length: 16 residues. This CDR3 is CASSNTGLAGQETQYF. CDR3 nucleotides: TGTGCCAGCAGCAATACGGGACTAGCGGGGCAAGAGACCCAGTACTTC.

The V call is TRBV9, the J call TRBJ2-3, with 7 bases that match TRBD1. Germline V CDR1 and CDR2: SGDLS, YYNGEE. Trimming cost V 0 bases and J 10 bases; bases outside gene matches: 5. The CDR3 runs 13 residues. This CDR3 is CASSVATGQPQYF. The CDR3 nucleotides are TGTGCCAGCAGCGTAGCTACGGGACAGCCGCAGTATTTT.

CDR3 residues: CASSFRQDMITYGYTF. For the CDR3, the DNA is TGTGCCAGCAGTTTTCGTCAGGACATGATTACCTATGGCTACACCTTC. The rearrangement uses TRBV28 and TRBJ1-2; D perhaps matches TRBD1 (5 bases). Trimming stripped 3 bases from V and 4 bases from J, with 18 bases between. Germline V gene lookup returns CDR1 MDHEN and CDR2 SYDVKM. The CDR3 has 16 amino acids.